Sequencing of this TCR beta chain was carried out in a study of T cells in Graves' hyperthyroidism and ophthalmopathy. CDR3 length equals 13 residues. The V end was cut by 4 bases, the J end by 6 bases, with 11 bases between. Germline V gene lookup returns CDR1 KGHDR and CDR2 SFDVKD. In this sample, this clonotype turned up many times. Amplification of TCR beta CDR3 regions was performed using RNA transcripts as template. HTBI primers were used for first-round RT-PCR of the TCR CDR3. TCRdb reanalysed the multiplex PCR reads using MiXCR and keeps one entry per CDR3 protein. The sample has approximately 560,000 distinct CDR3 sequences, just over 45% seen once.

The chain is built from TRBV24-1 and TRBJ1-2; no clear D gene. This receptor was identified in a woman younger than 30 with Graves' hyperthyroidism. Sequenced material: peripheral blood or thyroid tissue (not recorded which). The CDR3 reads CATSEAAGDGYTF. CDR3 bases: TGTGCCACCAGTGAGGCGGCCGGGGATGGCTACACCTTC.